This TCR delta chain is drawn from a study of gamma-delta T cells after stem cell transplantation. In germline, CDR1 is TSWWSYY, CDR2 QGS. Trimming took 5 bases from V and 1 from J; bases not matched to a gene: 39. This CDR3 spans 26 amino acids. TCRdb re-called the RT-PCR reads using CATT. The sample holds some 2,400 delta-chain clones, around 44% seen once. The V call is TRDV1, the J call TRDJ1, with 8 bases lining up with TRDD3. The receptor's source is a human donor. It is not recorded whose cells these are; they may come from a transplant donor. Sequencing input: gamma-delta T cells. The CDR3 region is CALGSPGCLPRNGGSTKTRFTDKLIF. CDR3 DNA sequence: TGTGCTCTTGGGTCTCCCGGGTGCCTGCCTCGAAATGGGGGATCCACCAAGACCCGTTTCACCGATAAACTCATCTTT.